The source of this T cell receptor (beta chain) is a study of cytomegalovirus exposure and HLA in healthy donors (TCRdb year 2017). A note on the overall study: In an earlier analysis of roughly 590 of the donors, under 300 Gb of sequence data and roughly 100 million unique TCR beta sequences from about 179 million T cells were reported. An early release that covered about 600 HLA-typed donors contained 300 to 350 gigabases of sequencing data and tens of millions of unique TCR sequences. Of the 398 genotyped donors, approximately 82% fell in the genetic ancestry cluster associated with self-reported Caucasian donors. The aim of the study was to test whether cataloging public T cell receptors could identify signatures of past pathogen exposure. The T cell repertoires of roughly 660 subjects were profiled by immunosequencing and related to cytomegalovirus serostatus. A separate validation cohort of roughly 120 different subjects was used in addition to the approximately 670-subject first cohort. To predict cytomegalovirus infection status, the study brought together high-throughput TCR immunosequencing, statistical association of individual TCRs with disease status, and machine learning. In a later analysis, previously published TCR beta repertoires from 666 donors were re-analyzed and high-resolution HLA genotyping was added so that TCR occurrence patterns could be studied. Rather than drawing on any new phenotypic data, the later analysis identified candidate immune exposures from TCR beta sequences and the way those sequences occurred across donors. An earlier analysis of some 600 of the donors applied high-throughput TCR beta sequencing to assess whether each TCR beta V gene segment acted as functional or pseudogenic. Donor age, sex, ethnicity and CMV serostatus were compiled alongside the repertoire data. Genome-wide SNP genotypes for about 65% of the 666 donors were used in a later genetic analysis, which treated that subset as a discovery cohort. Every repertoire in the discovery cohort had been generated on one and the same sequencing platform. HLA typing covered class I and class II loci at four-digit resolution. The number of donors typed differed by locus, with 629-630 for A, B, C, DRB1 and DQB1, 522 for DQA1, 606 for DPA1, and around 430 for DPB1. Roughly 5 DR-DQ haplotypes were handled as single units for association and clustering because linkage in the cohort was strong. Among about 360 genotyped donors of the cohort, an average of about 240,000 unique TCR beta nucleotide sequences were sequenced per donor, roughly a sixth of them non-productive. Results the study describes overall, beyond this receptor: A later analysis found that TCR association rates varied across HLA loci, with DRB1 alleles showing the most associated TCRs and HLA-C alleles the fewest. According to a later analysis, most CMV-associated TCR beta chains appeared to be HLA-restricted, and the HLA associations seemed to be driven largely by CMV exposure. Cytomegalovirus status was reported to be diagnosed by the classifier with high specificity and sensitivity in both the original and validation cohorts. At a false discovery rate of 0.05, a later analysis linked under 20,000 TCR beta sequences to specific HLA alleles. Linkage disequilibrium might explain the correlated functional status among segregating V segments, but an unknown experimental factor could not be ruled out. In this cohort, only TCR beta chains were sequenced, and detectable features were limited by the absence of alpha or paired-chain data. In a later analysis, HLA-associated TCR beta chains showed more clonal expansion and lower generation probabilities than non-associated chains that were equally common. According to a later analysis, parvovirus B19, influenza, CMV and Epstein-Barr virus appeared linked to several top co-occurrence clusters. Roughly uniform sequencing depth across donors was assumed in presence/absence analyses, although this assumption may not hold. Strong co-occurrence of HLA alleles, especially DR and DQ, made assigning TCR associations to individual alleles difficult. The only immune exposure information available for the cohort was CMV serostatus. Across donors, most TCR sequences were observed very rarely, whereas some public TCRs were present in many individuals. Because HLA typing was unavailable for some donors at each locus, only the typed subset was used in association tests. Because counts were too low, some 16 rarely observed V segments, including chromosome 9 orphons, were excluded from the earlier analysis of 587 of the donors. Broadly in line with IMGT annotations, most TCR beta V segments showed up in productive rearrangements about 87% or about 30% of the time in an earlier analysis of around 600 of the donors. A few of the identified cytomegalovirus-associated TCR beta chains were confirmed in vitro to be specific for cytomegalovirus antigens. An association between a missense DCLRE1C variant and V-gene and J-gene trimming of TCR beta chains was found in a later genetic analysis and replicated in an independent cohort. A further reported finding was that TCR beta sequences accurately predicted the HLA-A and HLA-B alleles for most subjects in the first cohort. A later genetic analysis reported fewer N-insertions in productive TCRs among donors in an Asian-associated ancestry cluster than the roughly 690-donor mean. Some IMGT-functional V segments, including TRBV6-2 and TRBV6-3, could not be distinguished by the 87-base-pair reads and were therefore excluded. The authors suggested that the approach could potentially be generalized to other disease states and immunological phenotypes. A cluster of highly shared sequence variants was judged likely to be a technical artifact of the sequencing pipeline. The study listed approximately 160 TCR beta chains as associated with cytomegalovirus.

Turning to this clone: What this receptor recognizes is not known. Base qualities are not at hand, and no much larger clone is one base apart.

At the junction V is shortened by 6 bases and J by 7 bases, with 12 bases in between. CDR1 and CDR2 are drawn from the germline V gene: MNHEY, SVGAGI. Its CDR3 holds 13 amino acids, cysteine through phenylalanine. The DNA shown is the 39-base CDR3, in frame from base 1. Library method: the immunoSEQ multiplex PCR assay. A mixture of 60 forward primers for TCR Vbeta segments and 13 reverse primers for TCR Jbeta segments was used in the multiplex PCR. Amplification of the CDR3 region of rearranged TCR beta genes was performed with a multiplex PCR assay on genomic DNA. On the Illumina HiSeq System, the amplified TCR beta libraries were sequenced as 87-base-pair reads. From the authors' description of their analysis: A later analysis counted tens of millions of unique TCR beta chains across the 666 repertoires, and 10 million to 11 million of these chains were shared by at least two donors. To remove PCR and sequencing errors, raw reads were error-corrected and collapsed into unique sequences using a nearest-neighbor algorithm that merged closely related sequences. Alignment of CDR3 sequences to IMGT reference sequences was used to assign V, D and J gene segments. For a sequence to be retained, a match of at least six nucleotides was required to both a V gene segment and a J gene segment. A rearrangement counted as productive if the CDR3 had no stop codons and remained in frame with V and J, and every other rearrangement counted as non-productive. Following IMGT convention, CDR3 was defined as the stretch from the second conserved V-encoded cysteine to the conserved J-encoded phenylalanine. The earlier analysis of about 500 of the donors excluded sequences that lacked an unambiguous match to a single V gene segment. In an earlier analysis of several hundred of the donors, V segments were called functional above 56.7% productive rearrangements and were called segregating when the between-donor standard deviation exceeded 5%. A statistical classification framework was developed to diagnose cytomegalovirus status using the catalog of TCR beta chain sequences. In a later analysis, V and J genes were assigned by comparing TCR nucleotide sequences against IMGT/GENE-DB human TR gene sequences. A later analysis assigned CDR3 sequences and most-parsimonious VDJ recombination scenarios with the TCRdist pipeline. In a later analysis, each TCR beta chain was defined by its CDR3 amino acid sequence together with its V-gene family, and reads lacking a unique V-gene family were excluded. As a way to deal with suspected cross-contamination and a sequencing artifact, a later analysis dropped over 550 nucleotide sequences that were highly shared and had low generation probability. A later analysis calculated a clonal expansion index for each public chain from normalized within-repertoire ranks of inferred template counts. A later analysis computed generation probabilities with a VDJ recombination model fitted to out-of-frame rearrangements, and checked the results against IGoR. Hypergeometric tests were used in a later analysis to score TCR-TCR, TCR-HLA and TCR-CMV co-occurrence, with a repertoire-size bias correction applied to the TCR pairs. A later analysis estimated false discovery rates by permuting HLA or CMV assignments 20 times. In a later analysis, co-occurring TCRs were grouped using DBSCAN, and TCRdist sequence similarity was added for clustering within HLA-allele-positive subsets. Repertoires with fewer than 30,000 or more than 120,000 public chains were left out of co-occurrence clustering, as were several repertoires with anomalous nucleotide sharing. Drawn from immuneACCESS, this table holds only the in-frame rearrangements with V and J called that TCRdb kept. Clones are partly lost; checked studies trace under half to an unresolved V gene and leave the rest unexplained. That table gives V, J and clone size, and the DNA gave D and trimming. This sample holds some 130,000 clones; about 80% were observed only once. About 2.2% of the sample rests with the top ten.

In total, around 600 healthy bone marrow donors made up the cohort. At the time of sampling, all cohort members were nominally healthy, though unrecorded immune exposures were likely present. The donor was CMV seronegative and belonged to the group of over 300 seronegative cohort members. A peripheral blood sample was collected from each donor, and TCR beta sequencing was performed on peripheral blood mononuclear cells. Genomic DNA was extracted from the blood cell samples with the Qiagen DNeasy Blood Extraction Kit. The V and J segments used are TRBV6-5 and TRBJ1-4, with an unclear D gene assignment. This TCR was recovered from a young man in good health and CMV-seronegative. Sequencing was performed on PBMCs. The DNA reads as follows: TGTGCCAGCAGCCTGCAGGAAGGTGAAAAACTGTTTTTT. This translates into CASSLQEGEKLFF.